The source of this TCR beta chain is a study of blood T cell repertoires in COVID-19. About the study: From the United States, Italy and Spain came samples of acute and convalescent COVID-19. PBMCs, B-cell-depleted T cells, or T cells provided the cDNA or gDNA that made up the material.

Per the authors' pipeline: Reference gene primer amplification gave estimated nucleated cell counts. Libraries were prepared by immunoSEQ multiplex PCR; TCRdb keeps only in-frame clonotypes and omits some of them. V and J calls and clone size come straight from that table; D and trimming were deduced from the DNA. The sample includes tens of thousands of clones, 70% to 90% of them seen just once. Trimming cost V 2 bases and J 6 bases, with 2 bases left between them. Germline values: CDR1 SGHVS, CDR2 FQNEAQ. CDR3 size: 11 residues. This clonotype was sampled from a human donor in a cohort sampled during active COVID-19. Sequenced sample: peripheral blood. This chain uses TRBV7-8 with TRBJ2-1; D remains unclear. CDR3 sequence: CASSLRNEQFF. CDR3 sequence (DNA): TGTGCCAGCAGCTTACGCAATGAGCAGTTCTTC.